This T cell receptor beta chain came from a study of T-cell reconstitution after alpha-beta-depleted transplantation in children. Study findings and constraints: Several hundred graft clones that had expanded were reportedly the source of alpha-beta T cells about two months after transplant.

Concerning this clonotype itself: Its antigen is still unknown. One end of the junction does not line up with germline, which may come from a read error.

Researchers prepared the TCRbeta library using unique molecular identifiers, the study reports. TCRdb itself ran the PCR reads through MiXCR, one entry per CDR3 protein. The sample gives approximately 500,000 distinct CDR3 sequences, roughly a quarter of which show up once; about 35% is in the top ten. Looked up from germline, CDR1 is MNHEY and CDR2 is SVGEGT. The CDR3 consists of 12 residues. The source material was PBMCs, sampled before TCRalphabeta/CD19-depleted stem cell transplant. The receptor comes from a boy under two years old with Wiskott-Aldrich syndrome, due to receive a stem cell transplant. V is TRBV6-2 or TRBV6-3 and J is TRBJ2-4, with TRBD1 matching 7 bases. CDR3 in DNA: TGTGCCACCAGGGGGAACAAAAACAGTCAGTACTTC. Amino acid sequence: CATRGNKNSQYF.